Listed below are T cell receptor beta chains from one sample, sequenced in a study of T cells in Graves' hyperthyroidism and ophthalmopathy. TCRdb independently ran MiXCR on the multiplex PCR reads; one entry per CDR3 protein. This sample has 560,000 or so distinct CDR3 sequences, with just under 20% found just once. Material for sequencing was blood. Receptor source: a man between 35 and 55 years old with Graves' ophthalmopathy. Both conserved end residues are trimmed from each CDR3.

cdr3_length j_call v_call cdr3_aa
11 TRBJ2-5 TRBV24-1 ATSDGWQETQY
12 TRBJ2-2 TRBV6-1 ASSRDSVTGELF
12 TRBJ1-1 TRBV3-1 ASSQNRGYTEAF
11 TRBJ1-1 TRBV7-9 ASSFNQNTEAF
14 TRBJ2-3 TRBV11-1 ASSLRDRGQADTQY
14 TRBJ2-1 TRBV5-1 ASSLVPSGTYNEQF
10 TRBJ1-2 TRBV12-3/TRBV12-4 ASSTIPYGYT
12 TRBJ1-2 TRBV6-2/TRBV6-3 ASSYLDVWNGYT
14 TRBJ1-5 TRBV6-2/TRBV6-3 ASSREMGQLNQPQH
11 TRBJ1-2 TRBV4-3 ASSLGQADGYT
15 TRBJ1-1 TRBV12-3/TRBV12-4 ASSLAGGRGMNTEAF
10 TRBJ2-7 TRBV10-3 ATGRIGDEQY
13 TRBJ2-3 TRBV5-1 ASSLTGGPQDTQY
13 TRBJ1-2 TRBV30 AWSVLEGSRYGYT
13 TRBJ1-4 TRBV28 ASSNRKATNEKLF
13 TRBJ2-1 TRBV11-3 ASSLGTTAYNEQF
13 TRBJ2-3 TRBV6-2/TRBV6-3 ASSYWDTNTDTQY
13 TRBJ2-7 TRBV28 ASSSLDRRTYEQY
11 TRBJ2-7 TRBV28 ASSSSGGYEQY
11 TRBJ1-5 TRBV6-4 ASSDSAGQPQH
12 TRBJ2-1 TRBV9 ASSVEGGGYEQF
13 TRBJ2-2 TRBV27 ASSLSPGGAGELF
14 TRBJ1-2 TRBV11-2 ASSIRGGQADYGYT
12 TRBJ1-6 TRBV6-1 ASSLDRVKRALH
14 TRBJ1-6 TRBV20-1 SARVEFSSYNSPLH
11 TRBJ2-2 TRBV3-1 ASSRNRGGELF
12 TRBJ2-5 TRBV7-9 ASSLVRSQETQY
11 TRBJ1-2 TRBV6-5 ASSYTVLGGYT
13 TRBJ1-5 TRBV3-1 ASSQDSRTEQPQH
12 TRBJ2-1 TRBV11-1 ASSPFTSGGPSF
14 TRBJ2-3 TRBV7-3 ASSRTPGRLTDTQY
14 TRBJ2-7 TRBV7-8 ASSLYTRTGGYEQY
10 TRBJ2-4 TRBV2 ARGAPENIQY
11 TRBJ2-7 TRBV28 ASSSGTFSEQY
13 TRBJ2-7 TRBV27 ASSFRALGAYEQY
14 TRBJ2-3 TRBV7-6 ASSLVAGGLADTQY
11 TRBJ1-2 TRBV3-1 ASSQAQRGGYT
11 TRBJ1-1 TRBV4-1 ASSQDESWEAF
12 TRBJ2-1 TRBV7-3 ASSLTGVKREQF
13 TRBJ2-2 TRBV7-9 ASGASGIYTGELF
12 TRBJ1-1 TRBV7-8 ASSTRDRYTEAF
13 TRBJ1-3 TRBV9 ASSENRVSGNTIY
13 TRBJ1-5 TRBV7-2 ASSLTRGSNQPQH
13 TRBJ1-1 TRBV20-1 SASRTGGGWTEAF
12 TRBJ1-1 TRBV3-1 ASSSQGGFGEAF
13 TRBJ2-1 TRBV20-1 SALGHIGGYNEQF
12 TRBJ2-1 TRBV7-3 ASSFRAGANEQF
11 TRBJ1-2 TRBV10-2 ASSGQGDYGYT
11 TRBJ2-7 TRBV11-2 ASSFGVSYEQY